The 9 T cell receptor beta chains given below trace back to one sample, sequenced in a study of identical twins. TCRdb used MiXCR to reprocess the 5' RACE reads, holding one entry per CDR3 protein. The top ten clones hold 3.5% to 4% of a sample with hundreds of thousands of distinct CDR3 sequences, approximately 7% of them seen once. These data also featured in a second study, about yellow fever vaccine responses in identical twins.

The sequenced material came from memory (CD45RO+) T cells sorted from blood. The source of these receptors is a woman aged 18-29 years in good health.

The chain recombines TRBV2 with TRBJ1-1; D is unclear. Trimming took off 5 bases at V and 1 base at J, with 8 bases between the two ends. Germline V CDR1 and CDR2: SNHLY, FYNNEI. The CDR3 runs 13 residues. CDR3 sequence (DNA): TGTGCCAGCAGTAAACACCCGAACACTGAAGCTTTCTTT. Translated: CASSKHPNTEAFF.

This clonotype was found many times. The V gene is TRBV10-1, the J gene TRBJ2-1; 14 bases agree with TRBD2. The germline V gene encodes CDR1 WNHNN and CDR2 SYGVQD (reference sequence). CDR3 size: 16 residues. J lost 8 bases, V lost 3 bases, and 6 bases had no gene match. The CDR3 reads CASSDPGTSGGYEQFF. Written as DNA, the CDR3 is TGCGCCAGCAGTGACCCGGGGACTAGCGGGGGTTATGAGCAGTTCTTC.

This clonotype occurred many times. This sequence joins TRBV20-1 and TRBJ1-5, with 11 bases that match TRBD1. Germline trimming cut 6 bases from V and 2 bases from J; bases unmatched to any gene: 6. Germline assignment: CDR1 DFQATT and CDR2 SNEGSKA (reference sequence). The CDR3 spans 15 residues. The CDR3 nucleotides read TGCAGTGCAAGGACAGGGGGCGCGGGCAATCAGCCCCAGCATTTT. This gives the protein CSARTGGAGNQPQHF.

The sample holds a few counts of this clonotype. The CDR3, as DNA: TGTGCCAGCAGCAGAGGGACAGGGGGCAACTCCTACAATGAGCAGTTCTTC. This sequence encodes CASSRGTGGNSYNEQFF. The V gene is TRBV7-9, the J gene TRBJ2-1; TRBD1 aligns across 12 bases. The germline V gene has CDR1 SEHNR and CDR2 FQNEAQ (reference sequence). After removal of 5 bases from V and 0 bases from J, the junction contained 5 bases not matched to a gene. The CDR3 runs to 17 residues.

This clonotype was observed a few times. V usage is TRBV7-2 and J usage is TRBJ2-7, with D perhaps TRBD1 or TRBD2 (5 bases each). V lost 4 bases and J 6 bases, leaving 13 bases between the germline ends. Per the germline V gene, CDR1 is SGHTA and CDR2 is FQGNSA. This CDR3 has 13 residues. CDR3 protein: CASSSGLGTEQYF. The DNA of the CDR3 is TGTGCCAGCAGCTCAGGGCTGGGGACCGAGCAGTACTTC.

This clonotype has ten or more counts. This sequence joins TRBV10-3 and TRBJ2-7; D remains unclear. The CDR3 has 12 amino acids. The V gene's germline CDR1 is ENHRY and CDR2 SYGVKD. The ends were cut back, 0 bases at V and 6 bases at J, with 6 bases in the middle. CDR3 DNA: TGTGCCATCAGTGAGTCGTCGGGCGAGCAGTACTTC. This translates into CAISESSGEQYF.

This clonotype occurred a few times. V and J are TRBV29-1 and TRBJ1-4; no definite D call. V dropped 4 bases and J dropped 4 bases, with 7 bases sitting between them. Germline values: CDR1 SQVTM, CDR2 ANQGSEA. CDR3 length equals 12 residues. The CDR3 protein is CSVAGFNEKLFF. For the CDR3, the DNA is TGCAGCGTTGCCGGATTTAATGAAAAACTGTTTTTT.

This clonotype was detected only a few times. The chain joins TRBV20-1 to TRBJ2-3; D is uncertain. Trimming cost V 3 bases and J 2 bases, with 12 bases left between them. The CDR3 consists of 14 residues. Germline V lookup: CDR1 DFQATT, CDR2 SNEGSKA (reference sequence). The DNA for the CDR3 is TGCAGTGCTAGCTCTGCTTACACCACAGATACGCAGTATTTT. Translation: CSASSAYTTDTQYF.

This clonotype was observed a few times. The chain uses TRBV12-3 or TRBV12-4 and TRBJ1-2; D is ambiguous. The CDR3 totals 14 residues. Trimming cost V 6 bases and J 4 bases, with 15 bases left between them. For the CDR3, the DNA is TGTGCCAGCAGCAATACCCAATGGAGCTATGGCTACACCTTC. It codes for CASSNTQWSYGYTF.